This T cell receptor (beta chain) was recovered during a study of T cell responses to AZD1222 COVID-19 vaccine. Profiling relied on immunoSEQ multiplex PCR, and the TCRdb table lists in-frame clones only, not all of them. There are 160,000 or so clones in the sample; more than 80% occur only once, and about 3% lies in the top ten. Regarding this clone: Its cognate antigen is unknown.

Study-wide results and limits: Recipients of AZD1222 seropositive at baseline numbered only 6 or 7.

This receptor was taken from an adult in good health. The sample in question was peripheral blood, obtained on day 0 of AZD1222 vaccination.

The CDR3 DNA reads as TGTGCCAGCTTAGTCTTCGGTGAGCAGTTCTTC. It encodes CASLVFGEQFF. The chain combines TRBV12-3 or TRBV12-4 with TRBJ2-1; D gene uncertain. The length of the CDR3 is 11 residues. The V end lost 8 bases, the J end lost 9 bases, and 11 bases lay between the germline ends.